The entry below gives a single T cell receptor beta chain sequence along with its context. This clonotype was seen a few times. Its recognized antigen is unknown. The record has no base qualities; no much larger clone is one base away. To prepare the library, PCR was applied. Sequenced on an Illumina HiSeq 2500. Unique molecular identifiers were incorporated into TCR beta cDNA libraries to reduce PCR and sequencing biases. Roughly 500,000 cDNA molecules were obtained for every 1 to 10 million input T cells, so each molecule roughly corresponded to one T cell. The patient libraries were prepared and sequenced using the same protocol as the earlier healthy control dataset. Within a given batch, samples were prepared together, multiplexed and sequenced on the same HiSeq lane. In the source study's methods: MIGEC was used to process the raw barcoded reads, and molecular identifier groups with only a single read were discarded before consensus assembly and CDR3 extraction. VDJtools was used for post-analysis of the clonotype tables, with diversity normalized by down-sampling every dataset to the smallest sample size. In repertoire overlap clustering, CDR3 amino acid sequences, but not nucleotide sequences, were matched to correct batch-related cross-sample contamination. TCRdb trimmed the raw reads at Q25, called clones with MiXCR and kept productive beta chains. Merged by CDR3 protein, the rows form single entries marked with the most common genes and DNA. The V and J calls were determined by TCRdb, not by the authors. Within this sample are hundreds of thousands of distinct CDR3 sequences, with less than 35% of them counted one time only. The top ten clonotypes cover 0.5% to 0.6% of the sample.

To demonstrate the VDJtools post-analysis software, TCR beta repertoires were profiled from the peripheral blood of roughly 14 young patients with multiple sclerosis. The multiple sclerosis patients were children and adolescents between roughly 6 and 16 years of age. The CDR3 numbers 18 residues from cysteine through phenylalanine. The read is trimmed to its CDR3 DNA, 54 bases read in frame from base 1. From the germline V gene, CDR1 is SGHTA and CDR2 is FQGNSA. V gives up 0 bases and J gives up 1 base, and the segment between their germline ends measures 18 bases. This sample is part of a study of post-analysis software for immune sequencing data (dated by TCRdb to about 2015). Describing the broader study: The recorded disease courses included relapsing-remitting, secondary progressive and progressive-relapsing multiple sclerosis, and some patients had no subtype annotation. A subset of samples was prepared in parallel using single-end sample barcoding, then pooled and co-amplified after Illumina adapter ligation. Patient repertoires were compared against around twelve previously published healthy control repertoires from donors aged roughly 6 to 26 years.

General findings and caveats noted by the study authors: The control group was slightly older than the multiple sclerosis patient group. Strong co-clustering of samples prepared in the same batch was shown by direct clustering with F measure, prompting a batch-effect correction. Normalized Chao1 diversity was significantly lower in multiple sclerosis patients than controls, suggesting substantial peripheral T-cell clonal expansion. Patients showed significantly higher frequencies than controls for roughly 5 TRBV segments, among them TRBV5-6, TRBV5-1 and TRBV20-1.

Sequencing used blood. The V gene is TRBV7-2 and the J gene is TRBJ2-5, with the D gene uncertain. The sequence came from a girl aged 10 to 17 with multiple sclerosis. DNA sequence: TGTGCCAGCAGCTTAGCATGGGTACGGCGGACCATCCAAGAGACCCAGTACTTC. The encoded protein is CASSLAWVRRTIQETQYF.